This passage covers 28 T cell receptor beta chains from one sample sequenced in a study of human T cells and chemical hapten exposure. Indicated time point: patch test 3, about 24 weeks after DPC sensitization. As to treatment: therapeutic diphenylcyclopropenone sensitization with weekly scalp DPC. TCRdb ran MiXCR on the RACE reads and lists one entry per CDR3 protein. The sample yields 50,000 to 65,000 distinct CDR3 sequences, roughly 9.5% seen once. The source material was whole blood, sampled in connection with sensitization to the hapten diphenylcyclopropenone (DPC). Receptors were obtained from a woman in her thirties or forties with alopecia areata. Some clones in this sample may be carry-over from other donors' samples.

The chain is built from TRBV4-1 and TRBJ2-2; D gene ambiguous. The CDR3 loop spans 13 amino acids. V lost 4 bases and J 6 bases, leaving 9 bases between the germline ends. Germline V gene data show CDR1 as MGHRA and CDR2 as YSYEKL. The CDR3: CASSRTGPGELFF. The CDR3, as DNA: TGCGCCAGCAGCCGGACGGGCCCCGGGGAGCTGTTTTTT.

This chain joins TRBV2 and TRBJ1-1; the D gene is possibly TRBD1 (5 bases). The germline V gene has CDR1 SNHLY and CDR2 FYNNEI. The CDR3 consists of 14 residues. Trimming took 4 bases from V and 0 from J, leaving 9 bases between them. CDR3 in amino acids: CASSGDSLNTEAFF. CDR3 in DNA: TGTGCCAGCAGTGGTGACAGCTTGAACACTGAAGCTTTCTTT.

This clonotype was observed a few times. The chain carries TRBV18 and TRBJ2-1; D gene uncertain. This CDR3 spans 15 amino acids. The V gene lost 2 bases and the J gene lost 0 bases, with 8 bases spanning the gap. The germline gives CDR1 KGHSH, CDR2 LQKENI. CDR3 in DNA: TGTGCCAGCTCACCATTCCAGAGCTCCTACAATGAGCAGTTCTTC. It specifies CASSPFQSSYNEQFF.

This clonotype was found many times. J is TRBJ2-7 and V is TRBV4-3, with D hard to call. The CDR3 extends over 13 amino acids. The V end lost 1 base, the J end lost 3 bases, and 7 bases lay between the germline ends. Germline V gene sequence: CDR1 LGHNA, CDR2 YSLEER. The CDR3 nucleotides read TGCGCCAGCAGCCAAGGGGTCAACTACGAGCAGTACTTC. Translation: CASSQGVNYEQYF.

This clonotype appeared a few times. J is TRBJ1-1 and V is TRBV5-1; D is uncertain. In germline, CDR1 is SGHRS, CDR2 YFSETQ. Trimming cost V 0 bases and J 3 bases, with 9 bases left between them. This CDR3 contains 14 residues. The CDR3 loop reads CASSLGGRDTEAFF. CDR3 coding DNA: TGCGCCAGCAGCTTGGGAGGGAGGGACACTGAAGCTTTCTTT.

This clonotype was seen more than once but under ten times. This rearrangement joins TRBV29-1 to TRBJ2-3; 7 bases are a match to TRBD2. Trimming cost V 4 bases and J 3 bases; bases outside gene matches: 16. The CDR3 is made up of 17 amino acids. Germline V lookup: CDR1 SQVTM, CDR2 ANQGSEA. Written as DNA, the CDR3 is TGCAGCGTTGCTGGATCGGGGCGGGGGACTAAAACAGATACGCAGTATTTT. This translates into CSVAGSGRGTKTDTQYF.

This clonotype was counted many times. The V gene is TRBV12-3 or TRBV12-4, the J gene TRBJ1-4, with a weak D call TRBD1 (6 bases). V was pared by 5 bases and J by 8 bases, with 15 bases between. This CDR3 region has 14 residues. CDR3 in DNA: TGTGCCAGCAGTACCCACGGGGGCGGGGAAAAACTGTTTTTT. It is translated as CASSTHGGGEKLFF.

This clonotype was found many times. The V and J genes are TRBV18 and TRBJ1-2; 7 bases map to TRBD1. Germline lookup yields CDR1 KGHSH and CDR2 LQKENI. CDR3 length: 16 amino acids. After removal of 3 bases from V and 8 bases from J, the junction contained 15 bases not matched to a gene. Written as DNA, the CDR3 is TGTGCCAGCTCACCCGTTCACCCGACAGGGCGCGGAGGCTACACCTTC. Translating gives CASSPVHPTGRGGYTF.

In its sample, this clonotype was seen many times. The chain recombines TRBV24-1 with TRBJ2-3, with D possibly TRBD1 on 6 matching bases. The V end lost 4 bases, the J end lost 9 bases, and 16 bases lay between the germline ends. This CDR3 is built from 14 residues. Germline V gene sequence: CDR1 KGHDR, CDR2 SFDVKD. CDR3 amino acids: CATSEGVNRVTQYF. DNA for the CDR3: TGTGCCACCAGTGAGGGCGTCAACAGGGTGACGCAGTATTTT.

This clonotype was counted at least ten times. V is TRBV5-1 and J is TRBJ2-5, with TRBD2 as a possible D gene (5 bases). The germline gives CDR1 SGHRS, CDR2 YFSETQ. CDR3 length: 14 residues. V was clipped by 2 bases and J by 5 bases, with 13 bases between them. This CDR3 reads CASSLGSLAETQYF. The CDR3 DNA reads as TGCGCCAGCAGCTTAGGGAGTTTGGCGGAGACCCAGTACTTC.

This clonotype was observed many times. This chain connects TRBV7-9 to TRBJ2-2, with TRBD1 matching over 8 bases. V lost 3 bases to trimming and J lost 4 bases; unmatched junction nucleotides: 4. CDR3 length: 15 residues. The germline V gene has CDR1 SEHNR and CDR2 FQNEAQ (reference sequence). The CDR3 bases are TGTGCCAGCAGCTTCAGGGGGCTGAGCACCGGGGAGCTGTTTTTT. Protein product: CASSFRGLSTGELFF.

This clonotype was found a few times. V is TRBV28 and J is TRBJ1-6, with D perhaps matching TRBD1 (5 bases). The CDR3 runs 12 residues. The V gene lost 6 bases and the J gene lost 9 bases, with 9 bases spanning the gap. The V gene's germline CDR1 is MDHEN and CDR2 SYDVKM. The CDR3 sequence is CASREGTSPLHF. The CDR3 DNA is TGTGCCAGCAGAGAGGGGACTTCACCCCTCCACTTT.

This clonotype has ten or more counts. This sequence joins TRBV4-2 and TRBJ2-3, with a possible D match to TRBD1 (5 bases). The CDR3 sequence is 16 residues long. Trimming stripped 0 bases from V and 0 bases from J, with 10 bases between. CDR1 is LGHNA and CDR2 is YNFKEQ in the germline V gene. Written as DNA, the CDR3 is TGTGCCAGCAGCCAAGATTGGACAAGGAGCACAGATACGCAGTATTTT. This codes for CASSQDWTRSTDTQYF.

This sequence joins TRBV20-1 and TRBJ2-7, with 10 nucleotides matching TRBD1. Trimming removed 1 base from V and 4 bases from J; junction bases left unmatched: 16. The CDR3 spans 18 residues. The germline CDR1 and CDR2 sequences are DFQATT and SNEGSKA (reference sequence). The CDR3 DNA follows: TGCAGTGCTAGAGTCCGTTCGGTGGGACAGGGGCGAATATACGAGCAGTACTTC. Protein: CSARVRSVGQGRIYEQYF.

The chain is built from TRBV28 and TRBJ1-2; 10 bases map to TRBD1. The CDR3 is 13 amino acids. V lost 1 base, J lost 13 bases, and 6 bases stayed unmatched. Germline V lookup: CDR1 MDHEN, CDR2 SYDVKM. Here the CDR3 reads CASSLSGQGETTF. CDR3 DNA sequence: TGTGCCAGCAGTTTATCCGGACAGGGGGAGACCACCTTC.

The chain carries TRBV12-3 or TRBV12-4 and TRBJ1-3; no clear D. The CDR3 contains 12 residues. With 7 bases removed from V and 2 bases from J, the gap between germline ends came to 6 bases. As DNA, the CDR3 is TGTGCCAGCAAGGTCACTGGAAACACCATATATTTT. This encodes CASKVTGNTIYF.

The table lists this clonotype with a few counts. The chain recombines TRBV6-2 or TRBV6-3 with TRBJ1-5; D gene unclear. The V and J ends lost 6 bases and 1 base respectively, with 10 bases between them. CDR3 size: 14 residues. Germline V gene lookup returns CDR1 MNHEY and CDR2 SVGEGT. The CDR3 loop reads CASSRASSNQPQHF. The DNA of the CDR3 is TGTGCCAGCAGCCGCGCTTCGAGCAATCAGCCCCAGCATTTT.

This clonotype was seen ten or more times. V and J are TRBV7-3 and TRBJ2-1, with 7 bases identical to TRBD2. Trimming removed 4 bases from V and 4 bases from J; junction bases left unmatched: 7. Germline loops: CDR1 SGHTA, CDR2 FQGTGA. CDR3 size: 15 residues. The CDR3 is CASSSREGIYNEQFF. The CDR3 DNA follows: TGTGCCAGCAGCTCCAGGGAGGGGATTTACAATGAGCAGTTCTTC.

The chain links TRBV19 to TRBJ2-3; D unclear. In germline, CDR1 is LNHDA, CDR2 SQIVND (reference sequence). This CDR3 contains 12 residues. Trimming removed 6 bases at V and 2 bases at J, with 6 bases between. CDR3 protein: CASSQVTDTQYF. CDR3 DNA sequence: TGTGCCAGTAGCCAAGTCACAGATACGCAGTATTTT. Based on the CDR3 plus reference TRBV19 and TRBJ2-3, the full variable domain is DGGITQSPKYLFRKEGQNVTLSCEQNLNHDAMYWYRQDPGQGLRLIYYSQIVNDFQKGDIAEGYSVSREKKESFPLTVTSAQKNPTAFYLCASSQVTDTQYFGPGTRLTVL.

This chain links TRBV29-1 with TRBJ2-7, with D perhaps being TRBD1 or TRBD2 (5 bases each). CDR1 is SQVTM, CDR2 ANQGSEA, per germline. The V and J ends lost 5 bases and 5 bases respectively, with 10 bases between them. CDR3 length: 11 amino acids. CDR3 bases: TGCAGCGTTTTAGTGGGGGACGAGCAGTACTTC. It specifies CSVLVGDEQYF.

This clonotype was recorded many times. The rearrangement joins TRBV18 to TRBJ2-1; 8 bases match TRBD1. This CDR3 is 14 amino acids long. The J segment lost 5 bases and the V segment lost 4 bases, leaving 4 bases of the junction unmatched. Germline CDR1 is KGHSH and CDR2 is LQKENI. The CDR3 here is CASSRDRFNNEQFF. CDR3 bases: TGTGCCAGCTCACGGGACAGGTTTAACAATGAGCAGTTCTTC.

This clonotype was found many times. The chain combines TRBV2 with TRBJ1-5; D not certain. There are 13 residues in the CDR3. Germline CDR1 and CDR2: SNHLY and FYNNEI. The germline V and J ends were trimmed by 9 bases and 3 bases, with 12 bases remaining between them. CDR3 amino acids: CASHRNFNQPQHF. The CDR3 DNA reads TGTGCCAGTCATAGGAACTTCAATCAGCCCCAGCATTTT.

The chain combines TRBV2 with TRBJ2-5, with D hard to call. Germline CDR1 is SNHLY and CDR2 is FYNNEI. The ends were cut back, 6 bases at V and 0 bases at J, with 11 bases in the middle. The CDR3 extends over 14 amino acids. The CDR3 DNA reads as TGTGCCAGCAGAGAAACCGCTTACCAAGAGACCCAGTACTTC. Encoded protein: CASRETAYQETQYF.

This clonotype was counted many times. The rearrangement links TRBV7-6 to TRBJ2-1, with 7 positions matching TRBD2. The V gene end was trimmed by 7 bases and the J gene end by 4 bases; junction bases not matched to a gene: 13. This CDR3 is 16 amino acids long. Germline assignment: CDR1 SGHVS and CDR2 FNYEAQ. The CDR3 region is CASTAHLAGEYNEQFF. The CDR3 DNA sequence: TGTGCCAGCACCGCCCATCTCGCGGGGGAATACAATGAGCAGTTCTTC.

This clonotype was detected many times. The chain links TRBV27 to TRBJ2-1; the match to TRBD1 covers 7 bases. Germline-derived CDR1 and CDR2 are MNHEY and SMNVEV (reference sequence). The length of the CDR3 is 16 residues. V shed 5 bases, J shed 2 bases, and the junction held 9 bases outside the gene matches. The CDR3 spells CASSILQGIPYNEQFF. The CDR3 nucleotides are TGTGCCAGCAGTATCCTACAGGGGATCCCCTACAATGAGCAGTTCTTC.

The chain carries TRBV6-1 and TRBJ2-1; tentative D call: TRBD2 (5 bases). The CDR3 has 15 amino acids. Per the germline V gene, CDR1 is MNHNS and CDR2 is SASEGT. V lost 0 bases and J lost 0, with 6 bases in between. The CDR3 spells CASSEAGSSYNEQFF. The CDR3 DNA is TGTGCCAGCAGTGAAGCAGGGAGCTCCTACAATGAGCAGTTCTTC.

Comments on this clonotype: It may be a read error: a sequence one base away is much more abundant. V and J are TRBV7-2 and TRBJ2-7; maybe TRBD1 (6 bases). The DNA end is a closer match to TRBJ2-1, so the J assignment may be wrong. The CDR3 consists of 14 residues. Germline CDR1 reads SGHTA; CDR2 reads FQGNSA. The CDR3 protein is CASSSRTGMGEQFF. The CDR3 nucleotides are TGTGCCAGCAGCTCCCGTACAGGGATGGGCGAGCAGTTCTTC.

This sequence joins TRBV5-1 and TRBJ2-1, with D possibly being TRBD2 (6 bases). Trimming took off 1 base at V and 6 bases at J, with 11 bases between the two ends. Per the germline V gene, CDR1 is SGHRS and CDR2 is YFSETQ. The CDR3 length is 14 residues. The CDR3 DNA is TGCGCCAGCAGCTTGAGTCTGGGGGGCAATGAGCAGTTCTTC. Translation: CASSLSLGGNEQFF.